This is a list of T cell receptor beta chains from one sample in a study of T-cell reconstitution after alpha-beta-depleted transplantation in children. TCRdb analysed the PCR reads with MiXCR anew, one entry per CDR3 protein. The table shows about 300,000 distinct CDR3 sequences, with nearly 8% occurring only once. The source material was peripheral blood, sampled 360 days after TCRalphabeta/CD19-depleted stem cell transplant. These receptor sequences come from a female patient younger than 10 who had a stem cell transplant for Fanconi anemia, so the T cells may come from the graft donor. CDR3s include the opening cysteine and the closing phenylalanine or tryptophan. The D gene is left open where the match is weak. Clone size, where shown, is once, few, many, or a class for clones that have expanded.

j_gene: TRBJ2-2; d_gene: .; abundance: .; v_gene: TRBV7-6; CDR3aa: CASSIRLGQGNTGELFF; CDR3nt: TGTGCCAGCAGCATCCGCTTGGGGCAGGGTAACACCGGGGAGCTGTTTTTT
j_gene: TRBJ2-7; d_gene: .; abundance: many; v_gene: TRBV11-2; CDR3aa: CASSPHRVTYEQYF; CDR3nt: TGTGCCAGCAGCCCCCACAGGGTTACCTACGAGCAGTACTTC
j_gene: TRBJ1-3; d_gene: .; abundance: many; v_gene: TRBV20-1; CDR3aa: CSARDGVGNTIYF; CDR3nt: TGCAGTGCTAGAGATGGGGTTGGAAACACCATATATTTT
j_gene: TRBJ1-1; d_gene: TRBD1; abundance: many; v_gene: TRBV20-1; CDR3aa: CSEGQINTEAFF; CDR3nt: TGCAGTGAGGGACAGATTAACACTGAAGCTTTCTTT
j_gene: TRBJ2-2; d_gene: .; abundance: many; v_gene: TRBV11-2; CDR3aa: CASSLQQSGELFF; CDR3nt: TGTGCCAGCAGCTTACAGCAATCAGGGGAGCTGTTTTTT
j_gene: TRBJ1-2; d_gene: TRBD1; abundance: .; v_gene: TRBV20-1; CDR3aa: CSATDRINYGYTF; CDR3nt: TGCAGTGCCACGGACAGGATTAACTATGGCTACACCTTC
j_gene: TRBJ1-4; d_gene: .; abundance: .; v_gene: TRBV29-1; CDR3aa: CSGSEGATNEKLFF; CDR3nt: TGCAGCGGCTCCGAGGGAGCAACTAATGAAAAACTGTTTTTT
j_gene: TRBJ1-2; d_gene: .; abundance: many; v_gene: TRBV4-3; CDR3aa: CASSHAGTPEDYGYTF; CDR3nt: TGCGCCAGCAGCCACGCCGGGACACCAGAGGACTATGGCTACACCTTC
j_gene: TRBJ1-2; d_gene: .; abundance: few; v_gene: TRBV29-1; CDR3aa: CSVGFRDYGYTF; CDR3nt: TGCAGCGTTGGGTTCAGGGACTATGGCTACACCTTC
j_gene: TRBJ2-1; d_gene: TRBD2; abundance: many; v_gene: TRBV12-3/TRBV12-4; CDR3aa: CASSLSISGGGSSYNEQFF; CDR3nt: TGTGCCAGCAGTTTAAGTATAAGCGGGGGGGGCAGCTCCTACAATGAGCAGTTCTTC
j_gene: TRBJ2-7; d_gene: TRBD2; abundance: medium-sized; v_gene: TRBV7-2; CDR3aa: CASSLAPSGDYEQYF; CDR3nt: TGTGCCAGCAGCTTAGCGCCTAGCGGGGACTACGAGCAGTACTTC
j_gene: TRBJ1-2; d_gene: .; abundance: few; v_gene: TRBV29-1; CDR3aa: CSVTVRRNYGYTF; CDR3nt: TGCAGCGTTACGGTCCGGCGGAACTATGGCTACACCTTC
j_gene: TRBJ2-4; d_gene: .; abundance: .; v_gene: TRBV9; CDR3aa: CASSGAYSALAKNIQYF; CDR3nt: TGTGCCAGCAGCGGAGCCTACAGTGCCTTAGCCAAAAACATTCAGTACTTC
j_gene: TRBJ2-7; d_gene: TRBD2; abundance: many; v_gene: TRBV7-9; CDR3aa: CASVGGSFHEQYF; CDR3nt: TGTGCCAGCGTAGGCGGGAGCTTCCACGAGCAGTACTTC
j_gene: TRBJ2-1; d_gene: .; abundance: many; v_gene: TRBV6-1; CDR3aa: CASSEDGGYYNEQFF; CDR3nt: TGTGCCAGCAGTGAAGATGGGGGCTACTACAATGAGCAGTTCTTC
j_gene: TRBJ2-3; d_gene: .; abundance: few; v_gene: TRBV9; CDR3aa: CASSPSSGTPLDTQYF; CDR3nt: TGTGCCAGCAGCCCCTCCTCCGGGACGCCCCTAGATACGCAGTATTTT
j_gene: TRBJ2-5; d_gene: TRBD1; abundance: many; v_gene: TRBV5-1; CDR3aa: CASQPGQGKETQYF; CDR3nt: TGCGCCAGCCAACCGGGACAGGGAAAAGAGACCCAGTACTTC
j_gene: TRBJ1-4; d_gene: .; abundance: few; v_gene: TRBV9; CDR3aa: CASSVQGSSTNEKLFF; CDR3nt: TGTGCCAGCAGCGTACAGGGGAGTTCAACTAATGAAAAACTGTTTTTT
j_gene: TRBJ2-4; d_gene: .; abundance: many; v_gene: TRBV6-5; CDR3aa: CASSYAGTEKNIQYF; CDR3nt: TGTGCCAGCAGTTACGCCGGGACGGAGAAAAACATTCAGTACTTC
j_gene: TRBJ2-1; d_gene: .; abundance: many; v_gene: TRBV20-1; CDR3aa: CSAGTPGLSYNEQFF; CDR3nt: TGCAGTGCTGGAACCCCGGGACTCTCCTACAATGAGCAGTTCTTC
j_gene: TRBJ1-4; d_gene: TRBD1; abundance: many; v_gene: TRBV4-2; CDR3aa: CASSQDEGAEDEKLFF; CDR3nt: TGTGCCAGCAGCCAAGATGAGGGGGCTGAGGATGAAAAACTGTTTTTT
j_gene: TRBJ2-1; d_gene: .; abundance: many; v_gene: TRBV2; CDR3aa: CASSGGRGTYNEQFF; CDR3nt: TGTGCCAGCAGTGGGGGGCGGGGCACCTACAATGAGCAGTTCTTC
j_gene: TRBJ2-3; d_gene: TRBD2; abundance: many; v_gene: TRBV7-2; CDR3aa: CASSFAGGSTDTQYF; CDR3nt: TGTGCCAGCAGCTTTGCGGGGGGCAGCACAGATACGCAGTATTTT
j_gene: TRBJ2-1; d_gene: .; abundance: many; v_gene: TRBV27; CDR3aa: CASSSNPTVYNEQFF; CDR3nt: TGTGCCAGCAGTTCAAACCCGACGGTATACAATGAGCAGTTCTTC
j_gene: TRBJ2-1; d_gene: .; abundance: .; v_gene: TRBV2; CDR3aa: CASSRGRYNEQFF; CDR3nt: TGTGCCAGCAGTCGGGGGCGTTACAATGAGCAGTTCTTC
j_gene: TRBJ2-7; d_gene: .; abundance: many; v_gene: TRBV5-1; CDR3aa: CASSSSGSGEQYF; CDR3nt: TGCGCCAGCAGCTCTTCAGGGAGTGGCGAGCAGTACTTC
j_gene: TRBJ1-5; d_gene: .; abundance: many; v_gene: TRBV20-1; CDR3aa: CSASPGNSNQPQHF; CDR3nt: TGCAGTGCTAGCCCGGGTAATAGCAATCAGCCCCAGCATTTT
j_gene: TRBJ1-5; d_gene: .; abundance: .; v_gene: TRBV4-3; CDR3aa: CASSQAAGSGQPQHF; CDR3nt: TGCGCCAGCAGCCAAGCTGCGGGGTCGGGGCAGCCCCAGCATTTT
j_gene: TRBJ1-6; d_gene: TRBD1; abundance: .; v_gene: TRBV28; CDR3aa: CASSPKTGDGSPLHF; CDR3nt: TGTGCCAGCAGTCCCAAGACAGGGGATGGATCACCCCTCCACTTT
j_gene: TRBJ2-1; d_gene: TRBD2; abundance: many; v_gene: TRBV9; CDR3aa: CASSGTSGGAVSEQFF; CDR3nt: TGTGCCAGCAGCGGTACTAGCGGGGGGGCCGTCAGTGAGCAGTTCTTC
j_gene: TRBJ1-5; d_gene: .; abundance: many; v_gene: TRBV29-1; CDR3aa: CSVRGGRDQPQHF; CDR3nt: TGCAGCGTTAGGGGGGGCCGAGATCAGCCCCAGCATTTT
j_gene: TRBJ2-1; d_gene: TRBD2; abundance: many; v_gene: TRBV5-1; CDR3aa: CASSLQLAGGYNEQFF; CDR3nt: TGCGCCAGCAGCTTACAACTAGCGGGAGGTTACAATGAGCAGTTCTTC
j_gene: TRBJ1-1; d_gene: TRBD1; abundance: many; v_gene: TRBV27; CDR3aa: CASRDRAGNTEAFF; CDR3nt: TGTGCCAGCAGGGACAGGGCTGGGAACACTGAAGCTTTCTTT
j_gene: TRBJ1-2; d_gene: .; abundance: many; v_gene: TRBV20-1; CDR3aa: CSASARGGMSNYGYTF; CDR3nt: TGCAGTGCTAGTGCCCGAGGCGGAATGTCTAACTATGGCTACACCTTC
j_gene: TRBJ2-1; d_gene: TRBD1; abundance: few; v_gene: TRBV5-6; CDR3aa: CASSGGTGRVNEQFF; CDR3nt: TGTGCCAGCAGCGGGGGGACAGGGAGGGTGAATGAGCAGTTCTTC
j_gene: TRBJ1-4; d_gene: .; abundance: few; v_gene: TRBV6-5; CDR3aa: CASSFAGQPNEKLFF; CDR3nt: TGTGCCAGCAGTTTCGCAGGGCAACCAAATGAAAAACTGTTTTTT
j_gene: TRBJ2-7; d_gene: .; abundance: .; v_gene: TRBV7-9; CDR3aa: CASSTGPSYVQYF; CDR3nt: TGTGCCAGCAGCACCGGGCCATCCTACGTGCAGTACTTC
j_gene: TRBJ2-5; d_gene: TRBD1; abundance: many; v_gene: TRBV28; CDR3aa: CASSYGLQGAEETQYF; CDR3nt: TGTGCCAGCAGTTACGGATTACAGGGGGCTGAAGAGACCCAGTACTTC
j_gene: TRBJ2-4; d_gene: .; abundance: .; v_gene: TRBV7-9; CDR3aa: CASSLGTGRLKNIQYF; CDR3nt: TGTGCCAGCAGCTTAGGCACAGGACGCCTCAAAAACATTCAGTACTTC
j_gene: TRBJ2-1; d_gene: .; abundance: many; v_gene: TRBV29-1; CDR3aa: CSVVDKHSYNEQFF; CDR3nt: TGCAGCGTTGTGGACAAACACTCCTACAATGAGCAGTTCTTC